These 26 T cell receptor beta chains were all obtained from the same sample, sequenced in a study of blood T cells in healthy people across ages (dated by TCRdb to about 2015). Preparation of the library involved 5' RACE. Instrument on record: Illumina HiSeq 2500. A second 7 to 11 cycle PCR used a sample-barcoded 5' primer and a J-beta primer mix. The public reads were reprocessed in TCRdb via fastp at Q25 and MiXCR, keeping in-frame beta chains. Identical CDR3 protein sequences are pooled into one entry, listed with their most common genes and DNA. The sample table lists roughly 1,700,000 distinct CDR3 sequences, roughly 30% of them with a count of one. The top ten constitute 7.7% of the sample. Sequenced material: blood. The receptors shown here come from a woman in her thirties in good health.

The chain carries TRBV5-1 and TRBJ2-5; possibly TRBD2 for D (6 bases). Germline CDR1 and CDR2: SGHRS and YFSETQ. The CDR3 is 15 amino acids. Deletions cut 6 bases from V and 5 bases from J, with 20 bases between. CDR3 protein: CASNDGIGGGETQYF. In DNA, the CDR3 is TGCGCCAGCAACGACGGAATCGGGGGTGGGGAGACCCAGTACTTC.

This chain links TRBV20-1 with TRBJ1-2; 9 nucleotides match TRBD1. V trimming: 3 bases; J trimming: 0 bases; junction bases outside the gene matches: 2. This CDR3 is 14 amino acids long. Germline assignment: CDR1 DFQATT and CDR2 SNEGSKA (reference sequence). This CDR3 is CSARGTGSNYGYTF. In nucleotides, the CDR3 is TGCAGTGCTAGGGGGACAGGGTCTAACTATGGCTACACCTTC.

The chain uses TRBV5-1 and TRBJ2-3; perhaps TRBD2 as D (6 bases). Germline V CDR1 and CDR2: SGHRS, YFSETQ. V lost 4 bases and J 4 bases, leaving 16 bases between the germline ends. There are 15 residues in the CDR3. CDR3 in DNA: TGCGCCAGCAGCGCATGGGGGGATCGACCAGATACGCAGTATTTT. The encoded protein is CASSAWGDRPDTQYF.

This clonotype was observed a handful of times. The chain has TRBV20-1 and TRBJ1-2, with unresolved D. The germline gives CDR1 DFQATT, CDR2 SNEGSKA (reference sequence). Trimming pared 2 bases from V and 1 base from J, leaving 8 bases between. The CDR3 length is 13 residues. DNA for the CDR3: TGCAGTGCTAGAATGAAAGTTAACTATGGCTACACCTTC. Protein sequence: CSARMKVNYGYTF.

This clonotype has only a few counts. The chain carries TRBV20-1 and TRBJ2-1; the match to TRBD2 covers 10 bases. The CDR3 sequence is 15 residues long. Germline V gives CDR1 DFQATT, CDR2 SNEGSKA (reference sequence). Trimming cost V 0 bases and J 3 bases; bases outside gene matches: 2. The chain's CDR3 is CSARDSGRGYNEQFF. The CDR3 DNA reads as TGCAGTGCTAGAGACAGCGGGAGGGGCTACAATGAGCAGTTCTTC.

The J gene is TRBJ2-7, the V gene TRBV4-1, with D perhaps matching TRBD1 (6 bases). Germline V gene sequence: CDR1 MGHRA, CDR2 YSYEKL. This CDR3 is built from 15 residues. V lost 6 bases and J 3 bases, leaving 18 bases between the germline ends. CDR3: CASSHSTGPLYEQYF. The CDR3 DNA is TGCGCCAGCAGTCATTCTACAGGGCCCCTCTACGAGCAGTACTTC.

Written as DNA, the CDR3 is TGCAGTGCTAGGGACGGGACTAGTCAAGATACGCAGTATTTT. It specifies CSARDGTSQDTQYF. This rearrangement joins TRBV20-1 to TRBJ2-3, with TRBD2 matching 8 bases. CDR1 and CDR2 (germline): DFQATT, SNEGSKA (reference sequence). Germline trimming cut 3 bases from V and 5 bases from J; bases unmatched to any gene: 7. This CDR3 has 14 residues.

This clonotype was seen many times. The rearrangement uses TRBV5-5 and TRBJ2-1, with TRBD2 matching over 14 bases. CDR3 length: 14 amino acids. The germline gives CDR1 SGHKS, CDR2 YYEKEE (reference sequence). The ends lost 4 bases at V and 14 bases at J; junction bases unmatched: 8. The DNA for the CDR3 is TGTGCCAGCAGCGCTGGACTAGCGGGGGGCATTGAGTTCTTC. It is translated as CASSAGLAGGIEFF.

CDR3: CASSEAGLSKHEQFF. CDR3 sequence (DNA): TGTGCCAGCAGTGAAGCGGGACTCTCGAAGCATGAGCAGTTCTTC. The rearrangement uses TRBV2 and TRBJ2-1, with D possibly matching TRBD2 (6 bases). Looked up from germline, CDR1 is SNHLY and CDR2 is FYNNEI. CDR3 length equals 15 residues. V lost 0 bases to trimming and J lost 8 bases, with 14 bases between them.

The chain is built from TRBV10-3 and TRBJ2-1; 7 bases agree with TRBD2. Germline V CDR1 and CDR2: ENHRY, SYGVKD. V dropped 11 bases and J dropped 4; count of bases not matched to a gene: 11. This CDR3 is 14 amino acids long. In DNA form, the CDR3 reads TGTGCCCCCCTGGGGCTAGCGGCTTACAATGAGCAGTTCTTC. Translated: CAPLGLAAYNEQFF.

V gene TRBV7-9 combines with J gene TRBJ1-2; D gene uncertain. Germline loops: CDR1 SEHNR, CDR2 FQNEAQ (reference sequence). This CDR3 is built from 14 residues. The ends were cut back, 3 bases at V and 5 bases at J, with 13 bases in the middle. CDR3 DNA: TGTGCCAGCAGCTTGGAAGCAGAGATTTATGGCTACACCTTC. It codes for CASSLEAEIYGYTF. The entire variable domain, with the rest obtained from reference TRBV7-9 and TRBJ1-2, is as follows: DTGVSQNPRHKITKRGQNVTFRCDPISEHNRLYWYRQTLGQGPEFLTYFQNEAQLEKSRLLSDRFSAERPKGSFSTLEIQRTEQGDSAMYLCASSLEAEIYGYTFGSGTRLTVV.

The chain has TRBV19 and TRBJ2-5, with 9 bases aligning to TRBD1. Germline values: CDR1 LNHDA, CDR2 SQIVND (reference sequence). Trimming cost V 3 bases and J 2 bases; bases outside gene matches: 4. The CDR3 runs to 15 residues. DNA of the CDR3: TGTGCCAGTAGTATCGGGACAGGGCAGCAAGAGACCCAGTACTTC. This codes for CASSIGTGQQETQYF.

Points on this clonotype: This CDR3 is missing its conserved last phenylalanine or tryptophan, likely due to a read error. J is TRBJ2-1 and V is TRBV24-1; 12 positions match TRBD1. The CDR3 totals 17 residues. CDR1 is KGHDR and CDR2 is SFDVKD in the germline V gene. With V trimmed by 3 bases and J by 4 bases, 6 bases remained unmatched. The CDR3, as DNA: TGTGCCACCAGTGATCCGGCGGGACAGGGGGCTTACAATGAGCAGTTCTCC. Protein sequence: CATSDPAGQGAYNEQFS.

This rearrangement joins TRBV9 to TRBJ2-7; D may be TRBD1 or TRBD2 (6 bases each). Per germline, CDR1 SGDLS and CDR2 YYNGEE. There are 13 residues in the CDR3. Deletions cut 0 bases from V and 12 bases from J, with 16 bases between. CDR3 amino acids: CASSVEGGKTRYF. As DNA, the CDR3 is TGTGCCAGCAGCGTAGAAGGGGGGAAGACCCGGTACTTC. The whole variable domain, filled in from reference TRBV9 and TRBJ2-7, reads DSGVTQTPKHLITATGQRVTLRCSPRSGDLSVYWYQQSLDQGLQFLIQYYNGEERAKGNILERFSAQQFPDLHSELNLSSLELGDSALYFCASSVEGGKTRYFGPGTRLTVT.

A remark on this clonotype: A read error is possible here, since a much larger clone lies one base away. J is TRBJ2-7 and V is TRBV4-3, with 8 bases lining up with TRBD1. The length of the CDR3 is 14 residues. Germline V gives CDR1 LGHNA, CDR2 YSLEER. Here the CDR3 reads CAISAQDRASEQYF. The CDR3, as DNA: TGCGCCATCAGCGCCCAGGACAGGGCCTCCGAGCAGTACTTC.

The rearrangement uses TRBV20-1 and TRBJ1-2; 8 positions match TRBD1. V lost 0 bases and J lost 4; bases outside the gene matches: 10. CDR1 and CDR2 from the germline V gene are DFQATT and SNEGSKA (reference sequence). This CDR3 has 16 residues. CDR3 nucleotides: TGCAGTGCTAGAGATCCCGGACAGGGTGGTAGCTATGGCTACACCTTC. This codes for CSARDPGQGGSYGYTF.

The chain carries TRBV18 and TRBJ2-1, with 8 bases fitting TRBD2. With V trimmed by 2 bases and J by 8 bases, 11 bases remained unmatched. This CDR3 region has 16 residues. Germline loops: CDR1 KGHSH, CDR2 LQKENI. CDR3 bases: TGTGCCAGCTCACCAGTGAGCGGGGGCCCTGGGGATGAGCAGTTCTTC. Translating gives CASSPVSGGPGDEQFF.

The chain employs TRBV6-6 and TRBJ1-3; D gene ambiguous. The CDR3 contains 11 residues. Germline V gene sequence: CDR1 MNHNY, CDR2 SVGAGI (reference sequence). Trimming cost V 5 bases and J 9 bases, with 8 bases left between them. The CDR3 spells CASSDFTTIYF. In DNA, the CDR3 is TGTGCCAGCAGTGACTTTACCACCATATATTTT.

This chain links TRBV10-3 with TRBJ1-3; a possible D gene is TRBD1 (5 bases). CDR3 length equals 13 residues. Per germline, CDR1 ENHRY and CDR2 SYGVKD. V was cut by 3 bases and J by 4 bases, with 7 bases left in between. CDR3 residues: CAISDGAGNTIYF. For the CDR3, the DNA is TGTGCCATCAGTGACGGGGCCGGAAACACCATATATTTT.

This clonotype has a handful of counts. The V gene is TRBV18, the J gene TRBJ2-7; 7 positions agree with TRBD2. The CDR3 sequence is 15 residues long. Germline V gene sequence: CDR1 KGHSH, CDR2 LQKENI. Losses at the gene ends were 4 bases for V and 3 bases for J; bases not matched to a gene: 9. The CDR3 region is CASSQGGSLDYEQYF. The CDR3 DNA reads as TGTGCCAGCTCACAGGGCGGGAGTTTAGACTACGAGCAGTACTTC. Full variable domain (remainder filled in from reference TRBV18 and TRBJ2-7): NAGVMQNPRHLVRRRGQEARLRCSPMKGHSHVYWYRQLPEEGLKFMVYLQKENIIDESGMPKERFSAEFPKEGPSILRIQQVVRGDSAAYFCASSQGGSLDYEQYFGPGTRLTVT.

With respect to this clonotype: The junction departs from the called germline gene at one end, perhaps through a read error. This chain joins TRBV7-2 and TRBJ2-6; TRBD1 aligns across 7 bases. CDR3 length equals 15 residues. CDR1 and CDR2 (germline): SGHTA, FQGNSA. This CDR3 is CASSSGQLSANVRTF. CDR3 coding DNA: TGTGCCAGCAGCTCGGGACAGCTTTCGGCCAACGTCCGGACTTTC.

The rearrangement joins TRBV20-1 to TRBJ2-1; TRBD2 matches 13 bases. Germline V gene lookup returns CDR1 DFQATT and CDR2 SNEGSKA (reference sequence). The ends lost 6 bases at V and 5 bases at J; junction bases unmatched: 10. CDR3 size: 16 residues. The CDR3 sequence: CSALRTSGSLDNEQFF. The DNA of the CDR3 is TGCAGTGCGCTTCGGACTAGCGGGAGTCTCGACAATGAGCAGTTCTTC.

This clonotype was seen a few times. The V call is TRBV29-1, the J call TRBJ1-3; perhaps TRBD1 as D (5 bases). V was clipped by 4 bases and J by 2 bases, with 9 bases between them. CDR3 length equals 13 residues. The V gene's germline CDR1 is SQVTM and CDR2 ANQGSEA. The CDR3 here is CSVVEGTGNTIYF. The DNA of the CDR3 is TGCAGCGTTGTTGAGGGGACTGGAAACACCATATATTTT.

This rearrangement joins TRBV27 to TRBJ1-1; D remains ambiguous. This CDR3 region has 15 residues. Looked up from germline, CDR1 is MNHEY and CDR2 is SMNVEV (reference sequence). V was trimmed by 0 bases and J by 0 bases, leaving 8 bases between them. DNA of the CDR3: TGTGCCAGCAGTTTATCGCGGGCCATGAACACTGAAGCTTTCTTT. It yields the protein CASSLSRAMNTEAFF.

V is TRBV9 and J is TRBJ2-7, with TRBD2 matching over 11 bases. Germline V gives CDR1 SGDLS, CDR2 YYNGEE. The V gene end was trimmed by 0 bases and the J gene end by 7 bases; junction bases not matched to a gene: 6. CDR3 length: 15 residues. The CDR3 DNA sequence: TGTGCCAGCAGCGTAGGTACTAGCGGGAGAAATGAGCAGTACTTC. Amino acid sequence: CASSVGTSGRNEQYF.

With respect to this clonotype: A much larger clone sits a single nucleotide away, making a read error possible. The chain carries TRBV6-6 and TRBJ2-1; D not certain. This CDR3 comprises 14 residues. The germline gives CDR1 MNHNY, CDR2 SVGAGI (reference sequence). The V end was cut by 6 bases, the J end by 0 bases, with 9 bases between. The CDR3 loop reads CASRFSSSYNEQFF. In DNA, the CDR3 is TGTGCCAGCAGGTTCTCTAGCTCCTACAATGAGCAGTTCTTC.